The clone carrying this TCR beta chain was recorded at least ten times. Antigen specificity is unknown. This CDR3 is built from 15 residues. The junction had 2 bases not matched to a gene; V was cut back by 2 bases and J by 5 bases. From germline, CDR1 is LGHDT and CDR2 YNNKEL (reference sequence). This record comes from a study of T cells in Graves' hyperthyroidism and ophthalmopathy. At the level of the study: Staff took peripheral blood when the initial diagnosis was made, before any treatment began. Study conclusions and caveats: Stable hyperthyroidism was separated from ophthalmopathy by a model based on 13 V-J features.

Over 9 ml of fresh peripheral blood supplied the PBMCs. The TCR beta CDR3 regions underwent amplification using RNA transcripts as the source. TCR CDR3 regions were first amplified by RT-PCR with HTBI primers. TCRdb processed the multiplex PCR reads anew with MiXCR; each CDR3 protein has one entry. The sample records about 350,000 distinct CDR3 sequences, about 14% being singletons. The V gene is TRBV3-1, the J gene TRBJ2-5; 13 bases map to TRBD2. The sequence was collected from a woman aged 25-40 years with Graves' hyperthyroidism. The source material was blood. The CDR3 nucleotides read TGTGCCAGCAGCCAAACTAGCGGGAGGGCCGAGACCCAGTACTTC. Translated, it gives CASSQTSGRAETQYF.